This entry lists 16 T cell receptor beta chains sequenced from one sample in a study of CD8 T cells in Susac syndrome. Random hexamers were used to reverse transcribe the RNA input (about 0.5 to 1 ug). TCRdb reprocessed the immunoSEQ multiplex PCR reads with MiXCR, giving one entry per CDR3 protein. The table has about 150,000 distinct CDR3 sequences, over 85% seen once; the top ten hold just over 0.2%. Sequencing used CD8+ T cells from PBMCs. These receptors were collected from a human donor with multiple sclerosis.

The gene calls are TRBV10-2 and TRBJ1-2; tentatively, D is TRBD1 (5 bases). The V end lost 8 bases, the J end lost 3 bases, and 7 bases lay between the germline ends. The CDR3 covers 11 residues. The germline CDR1 and CDR2 sequences are WSHSY and SAAADI. The CDR3 DNA sequence: TGCGCCAGCGGGACTTACTATGGCTACACCTTC. Translating it yields CASGTYYGYTF.

This chain links TRBV27 with TRBJ1-1; D gene ambiguous. This CDR3 has 13 amino acids. V was shortened by 5 bases and J by 8 bases, with 15 bases between the two germline ends. Germline V gene data show CDR1 as MNHEY and CDR2 as SMNVEV (reference sequence). The CDR3: CASSPGVGAEAFF. The CDR3 nucleotides read TGTGCCAGCAGTCCCGGGGTGGGCGCCGAAGCTTTCTTT.

The rearrangement links TRBV6-6 to TRBJ2-1, with D perhaps TRBD2 (6 bases). This CDR3 is 14 amino acids long. CDR1 and CDR2 (germline): MNHNY, SVGAGI (reference sequence). V lost 0 bases and J 5 bases, leaving 8 bases between the germline ends. CDR3 sequence (DNA): TGTGCCAGCAGTTACTCGTGGGGGGACAATGAGCAGTTCTTC. Encoded protein: CASSYSWGDNEQFF.

The chain couples TRBV29-1 to TRBJ2-3; TRBD1 matches 7 bases. With V trimmed by 7 bases and J by 0 bases, 7 bases remained unmatched. This CDR3 region has 14 residues. Germline loops: CDR1 SQVTM, CDR2 ANQGSEA. CDR3 loop: CSARDRTSTDTQYF. The CDR3 bases are TGCAGCGCACGGGACAGAACTAGCACAGATACGCAGTATTTT.

This chain's CDR3 is CASSPDLNTEAFF. For the CDR3, the DNA is TGTGCCAGCAGCCCCGACCTTAACACTGAAGCTTTCTTT. V and J are TRBV7-9 and TRBJ1-1; D call uncertain. Trimming took 5 bases from V and 2 from J, leaving 9 bases between them. Per germline, CDR1 SEHNR and CDR2 FQNEAQ (reference sequence). This CDR3 has 13 residues. Drawing the rest from reference TRBV7-9 and TRBJ1-1, the complete variable domain is DTGVSQNPRHKITKRGQNVTFRCDPISEHNRLYWYRQTLGQGPEFLTYFQNEAQLEKSRLLSDRFSAERPKGSFSTLEIQRTEQGDSAMYLCASSPDLNTEAFFGQGTRLTVV.

The CDR3 DNA is TGTGCCAGCAGTTCCTACTCCAGGGGGCGCGGGGAGACCCAGTACTTC. The encoded protein is CASSSYSRGRGETQYF. The rearrangement joins TRBV27 to TRBJ2-5; 8 nucleotides agree with TRBD1. The CDR3 contains 16 residues. J gave up 5 bases and V 4 bases, and 12 bases lay outside the gene matches. Germline V CDR1 and CDR2: MNHEY, SMNVEV (reference sequence).

The chain joins TRBV5-1 to TRBJ1-1; no clear D. With 5 bases removed from V and 2 bases from J, the gap between germline ends came to 10 bases. The CDR3 has 13 residues. In germline, CDR1 is SGHRS, CDR2 YFSETQ. CDR3 residues: CASRKRANTEAFF. Written as DNA, the CDR3 is TGCGCCAGCAGAAAGAGAGCCAACACTGAAGCTTTCTTT.

The gene calls are TRBV27 and TRBJ2-1, with 8 nucleotides matching TRBD2. CDR3 size: 12 residues. Germline V CDR1 and CDR2: MNHEY, SMNVEV (reference sequence). The J segment lost 8 bases and the V segment lost 8 bases, leaving 5 bases of the junction unmatched. CDR3 region: CASSGLGDEQFF. CDR3 in DNA: TGTGCCAGCTCGGGACTAGGCGATGAGCAGTTCTTC.

V and J are TRBV3-1 and TRBJ1-5; the D gene is possibly TRBD1 (5 bases). The CDR3 contains 15 residues. Trimming removed 0 bases at V and 2 bases at J, with 8 bases between. CDR1 is LGHDT and CDR2 is YNNKEL in the germline V gene (reference sequence). CDR3 DNA: TGTGCCAGCAGCCAAGATCGAGGGGGCAATCAGCCCCAGCATTTT. This codes for CASSQDRGGNQPQHF.

The chain recombines TRBV3-1 with TRBJ1-5; possibly TRBD1 for D (6 bases). Between the trimmed V and J ends, which lost 4 bases and 6 bases, there was a span of 16 bases. Germline CDR1 reads LGHDT; CDR2 reads YNNKEL (reference sequence). The CDR3 contains 15 residues. The CDR3 DNA reads as TGTGCCAGCAGCCCAGGGGCCGCGGGGGCTCAGCCCCAGCATTTT. Encoded protein: CASSPGAAGAQPQHF.

This clonotype was picked up one time. The chain is built from TRBV20-1 and TRBJ2-1; D is uncertain. Trimming cost V 2 bases and J 0 bases, with 11 bases left between them. There are 15 residues in the CDR3. Germline assignment: CDR1 DFQATT and CDR2 SNEGSKA (reference sequence). DNA of the CDR3: TGCAGTGCTAGACCCCCGGGTAGCTCCTACAATGAGCAGTTCTTC. Translation: CSARPPGSSYNEQFF.

The chain links TRBV4-1 to TRBJ2-1; D is perhaps TRBD1 (6 bases). The CDR3 loop spans 14 amino acids. Germline lookup yields CDR1 MGHRA and CDR2 YSYEKL. V lost 1 base and J lost 6, with 10 bases in between. The CDR3 here is CASSQGAGANEQFF. The CDR3 DNA sequence: TGCGCCAGCAGCCAAGGAGCAGGGGCCAATGAGCAGTTCTTC.

The rearrangement links TRBV27 to TRBJ1-1; D unresolved. Per germline, CDR1 MNHEY and CDR2 SMNVEV (reference sequence). The CDR3 length is 12 residues. Trimming left V 2 bases short and J 8 bases short, with 9 bases between. CDR3 residues: CASSLMGREAFF. Here the CDR3 DNA reads TGTGCCAGCAGTTTAATGGGGAGAGAAGCTTTCTTT.

This chain uses TRBV20-1 with TRBJ2-7; D possibly corresponds to TRBD2 (6 bases). V lost 4 bases and J 3 bases, leaving 13 bases between the germline ends. The germline V gene encodes CDR1 DFQATT and CDR2 SNEGSKA (reference sequence). This CDR3 spans 13 amino acids. The CDR3 region has the DNA TGCAGTGCTAACGCGGGGAAAATCTACGAGCAGTACTTC. As protein: CSANAGKIYEQYF.

The V and J genes are TRBV14 and TRBJ2-5, with TRBD2 matching 14 bases. The germline gives CDR1 SGHDN, CDR2 FVKESK. Unmatched junction bases numbered 2, after V lost 3 bases and J lost 2 bases. The CDR3 covers 16 residues. The CDR3 DNA sequence: TGTGCCAGCAGCCAGGGACTAGCGGGGGCTCAAGAGACCCAGTACTTC. Translating it yields CASSQGLAGAQETQYF.

This chain connects TRBV3-1 to TRBJ2-6, with D maybe TRBD1 (5 bases). V was pared by 1 base and J by 3 bases, with 16 bases between. The length of the CDR3 is 18 residues. The germline CDR1 and CDR2 sequences are LGHDT and YNNKEL (reference sequence). The CDR3 protein is CASSQVYHGAFGANVLTF. CDR3 in DNA: TGTGCCAGCAGCCAAGTGTACCATGGGGCCTTTGGGGCCAACGTCCTGACTTTC.